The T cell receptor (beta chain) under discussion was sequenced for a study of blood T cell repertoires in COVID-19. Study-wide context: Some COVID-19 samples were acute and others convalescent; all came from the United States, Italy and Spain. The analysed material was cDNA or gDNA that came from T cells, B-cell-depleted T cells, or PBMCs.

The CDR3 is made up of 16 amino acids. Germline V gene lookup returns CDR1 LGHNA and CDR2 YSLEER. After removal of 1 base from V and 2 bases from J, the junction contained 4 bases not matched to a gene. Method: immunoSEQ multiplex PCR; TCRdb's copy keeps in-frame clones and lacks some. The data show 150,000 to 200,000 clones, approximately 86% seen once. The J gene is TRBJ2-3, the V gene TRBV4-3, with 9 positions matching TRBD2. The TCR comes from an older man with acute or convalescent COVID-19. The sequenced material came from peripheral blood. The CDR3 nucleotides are TGCGCCAGCAGCCAAGTACTAGCGGGCCCCACAGATACGCAGTATTTT. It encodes CASSQVLAGPTDTQYF.